A single sample is the source of the 30 T cell receptor beta chains below, sequenced in a study of T cell clonotyping in hematopoietic cell transplantation. The time point is: recipient sample about 28 days before transplant, after cytoreduction. Assay: immunoSEQ multiplex PCR; the TCRdb copy retains only in-frame clones and omits some. This table holds 75,000 to 95,000 clones, 90% to 97% found once. Sequences were derived from peripheral blood mononuclear cells, sampled before stem cell transplant. The receptor set was obtained from a woman between 45 and 60 years old with acute myeloid leukemia. Some clones in this sample may be carry-over from other donors' samples.

This sequence joins TRBV5-4 and TRBJ1-3; D gene ambiguous. Germline V gives CDR1 SGHNT, CDR2 YYREEE (reference sequence). The CDR3 is 17 residues long. The V and J ends lost 2 bases and 0 bases respectively, with 15 bases between them. The CDR3 bases are TGTGCCAGCAGCTTTAGCAGCTCCAAGTTCTCTGGAAACACCATATATTTT. Amino acid sequence: CASSFSSSKFSGNTIYF.

This clone was counted a single time. The chain joins TRBV19 to TRBJ1-4; the match to TRBD1 covers 10 bases. Unmatched junction bases numbered 7, after V lost 4 bases and J lost 8 bases. Germline V gene sequence: CDR1 LNHDA, CDR2 SQIVND (reference sequence). The CDR3 totals 15 residues. The CDR3 spells CASSRQTGGLEKLFF. CDR3 nucleotides: TGTGCCAGTAGTAGACAGACAGGGGGCCTCGAAAAACTGTTTTTT.

V and J are TRBV30 and TRBJ1-1; D gene unclear. This CDR3 is 12 amino acids long. With 0 bases removed from V and 11 bases from J, the gap between germline ends came to 13 bases. The germline V gene has CDR1 GTSNPN and CDR2 SVGIG (reference sequence). The DNA for the CDR3 is TGTGCCTGGAGTGTAAGGTCCGTCGGGGCTTTCTTT. Protein: CAWSVRSVGAFF.

This chain uses TRBV6-5 with TRBJ2-2; D is undetermined. CDR1 and CDR2 from the germline V gene are MNHEY and SVGAGI. CDR3 length: 14 residues. V lost 2 bases, J lost 4 bases, and 8 bases lay in between. The DNA of the CDR3 is TGTGCCAGCAGTTACCTTCGGAGCACCGGGGAGCTGTTTTTT. Residues: CASSYLRSTGELFF.

This clone appeared once. J is TRBJ2-5 and V is TRBV29-1; 10 bases match TRBD2. The CDR3 loop spans 14 amino acids. Germline CDR1 and CDR2: SQVTM and ANQGSEA. Trimming cost V 5 bases and J 5 bases; bases outside gene matches: 8. CDR3: CSVIGLAGVETQYF. DNA of the CDR3: TGCAGCGTTATCGGCCTAGCGGGAGTTGAGACCCAGTACTTC.

The chain combines TRBV5-1 with TRBJ2-7, with D possibly being TRBD1 (5 bases). The V end was cut by 1 base, the J end by 7 bases, with 24 bases between. The CDR3 is 17 amino acids. Germline values: CDR1 SGHRS, CDR2 YFSETQ. This CDR3 reads CASSLRTGPTSTHEQYF. CDR3 in DNA: TGCGCCAGCAGCTTGAGAACAGGCCCTACGAGCACCCATGAGCAGTACTTC. The full variable domain, rest sourced from reference TRBV5-1 and TRBJ2-7, is KAGVTQTPRYLIKTRGQQVTLSCSPISGHRSVSWYQQTPGQGLQFLFEYFSETQRNKGNFPGRFSGRQFSNSRSEMNVSTLELGDSALYLCASSLRTGPTSTHEQYFGPGTRLTVT.

The chain is built from TRBV18 and TRBJ2-7; the D is unclear. V was trimmed by 0 bases and J by 3 bases, leaving 9 bases between them. This CDR3 has 14 residues. The V gene's germline CDR1 is KGHSH and CDR2 LQKENI. This CDR3 reads CASSPPGWDYEQYF. In nucleotides, the CDR3 is TGTGCCAGCTCACCACCGGGCTGGGACTACGAGCAGTACTTC.

This chain uses TRBV6-5 with TRBJ2-1; D is perhaps TRBD2 (6 bases). The CDR3 loop spans 13 amino acids. Germline CDR1 is MNHEY and CDR2 is SVGAGI. Trimming pared 7 bases from V and 10 bases from J, leaving 17 bases between. The CDR3 DNA reads as TGTGCCAGCACCCCGTGGCGGGACGGGGAGCAGTTCTTC. Residues: CASTPWRDGEQFF.

The chain recombines TRBV30 with TRBJ1-2; D is possibly TRBD1 (5 bases). Germline V gene data show CDR1 as GTSNPN and CDR2 as SVGIG (reference sequence). Trimming took off 8 bases at V and 2 bases at J, with 12 bases between the two ends. The CDR3 has 12 amino acids. CDR3 coding DNA: TGTGCCATGCCCGGGGCGAACTATGGCTACACCTTC. It translates to CAMPGANYGYTF.

The chain joins TRBV19 to TRBJ1-5; 11 nucleotides align to TRBD1. Germline V gives CDR1 LNHDA, CDR2 SQIVND (reference sequence). The CDR3 extends over 15 amino acids. Trimming at V came to 3 bases and at J to 8 bases, leaving 6 bases not matched to a gene. The CDR3 loop is CASSIFWDRGEPQHF. In DNA form, the CDR3 reads TGTGCCAGTAGTATCTTTTGGGACAGGGGGGAGCCCCAGCATTTT.

The sample holds a few counts of this clone. The chain uses TRBV27 and TRBJ1-1; 8 positions agree with TRBD1. The CDR3 extends over 14 amino acids. Trimming removed 8 bases from V and 5 bases from J; junction bases left unmatched: 10. Germline V gives CDR1 MNHEY, CDR2 SMNVEV (reference sequence). The CDR3 here is CASGDRGGSTEAFF. Written as DNA, the CDR3 is TGTGCCAGCGGCGACAGGGGAGGTAGTACTGAAGCTTTCTTT.

V is TRBV7-6 and J is TRBJ2-7, with D hard to call. With 2 bases removed from V and 0 bases from J, the gap between germline ends came to 8 bases. Germline V gene data show CDR1 as SGHVS and CDR2 as FNYEAQ. The CDR3 extends over 14 amino acids. CDR3 loop: CASSLSTASYEQYF. The CDR3, as DNA: TGTGCCAGCAGCTTAAGTACAGCCTCCTACGAGCAGTACTTC.

The chain has TRBV29-1 and TRBJ2-7; D gene uncertain. Between the trimmed V and J ends, which lost 4 bases and 1 base, there was a span of 23 bases. The CDR3 extends over 17 amino acids. Per germline, CDR1 SQVTM and CDR2 ANQGSEA. The CDR3 here is CSVVFPPGRFISYEQYF. The CDR3 region has the DNA TGCAGCGTTGTATTCCCACCGGGCCGATTCATTTCCTACGAGCAGTACTTC.

The chain recombines TRBV5-4 with TRBJ1-2, with D tentatively TRBD1 (6 bases). Trimming removed 2 bases from V and 6 bases from J, with 14 bases in between. CDR3 length: 14 amino acids. From germline, CDR1 is SGHNT and CDR2 YYREEE (reference sequence). Here the CDR3 reads CASSFSRRGDGYTF. The CDR3 nucleotides are TGTGCCAGCAGCTTTTCCCGGAGGGGGGATGGCTACACCTTC.

The rearrangement links TRBV29-1 to TRBJ2-7; the match to TRBD2 covers 13 bases. CDR1 is SQVTM, CDR2 ANQGSEA, per germline. CDR3 length: 15 residues. After removal of 1 base from V and 7 bases from J, the junction contained 7 bases not matched to a gene. This chain's CDR3 is CSVEGGLAGIREQYF. In DNA, the CDR3 is TGCAGCGTTGAAGGGGGACTAGCGGGGATTCGGGAGCAGTACTTC.

This clone was observed a single time. The V gene is TRBV7-9, the J gene TRBJ2-7; no reliable D call. V was pared by 4 bases and J by 6 bases, with 19 bases between. The CDR3 runs 15 residues. Germline V gene lookup returns CDR1 SEHNR and CDR2 FQNEAQ (reference sequence). CDR3 in DNA: TGTGCCAGCAGCTCACGGACGCTAGGATCTCTCGAGCAGTACTTC. This sequence encodes CASSSRTLGSLEQYF.

This clone showed up just once. The CDR3 reads CASARSGTGGYQPQHF. The CDR3 DNA is TGTGCCAGCGCCAGATCCGGGACAGGGGGGTACCAGCCCCAGCATTTT. The J gene is TRBJ1-5, the V gene TRBV2; 11 bases align to TRBD1. V gave up 8 bases and J gave up 7 bases; unmatched junction bases: 13. The CDR3 totals 16 residues. The germline V gene has CDR1 SNHLY and CDR2 FYNNEI. Looking up the rest from reference TRBV2 and TRBJ1-5 gives the full variable domain: EPEVTQTPSHQVTQMGQEVILRCVPISNHLYFYWYRQILGQKVEFLVSFYNNEISEKSEIFDDQFSVERPDGSNFTLKIRSTKLEDSAMYFCASARSGTGGYQPQHFGDGTRLSIL.

The V and J genes are TRBV30 and TRBJ1-2; D gene unclear. The CDR3 is 12 amino acids. V dropped 3 bases and J dropped 7 bases, with 12 bases sitting between them. From germline, CDR1 is GTSNPN and CDR2 SVGIG (reference sequence). This CDR3 is CAWSPMEVGYTF. CDR3 nucleotides: TGTGCCTGGAGCCCAATGGAGGTTGGCTACACCTTC.

V and J are TRBV2 and TRBJ1-5; D is unresolved. The germline gives CDR1 SNHLY, CDR2 FYNNEI. Trimming took off 3 bases at V and 6 bases at J, with 3 bases between the two ends. The CDR3 is 11 amino acids. CDR3: CASSETQPQHF. In DNA, the CDR3 is TGTGCCAGCAGTGAGACTCAGCCCCAGCATTTT.

The chain combines TRBV19 with TRBJ1-5; D remains unclear. V was clipped by 6 bases and J by 5 bases, with 11 bases between them. Germline CDR1 reads LNHDA; CDR2 reads SQIVND (reference sequence). The CDR3 is 13 residues long. Here the CDR3 reads CASSTPGYQPQHF. The CDR3 DNA reads TGTGCCAGTAGCACCCCAGGTTATCAGCCCCAGCATTTT.

V gene TRBV19 combines with J gene TRBJ1-1, with D tentatively TRBD1 (6 bases). Germline V gives CDR1 LNHDA, CDR2 SQIVND (reference sequence). This CDR3 has 12 amino acids. The germline V and J ends were trimmed by 5 bases and 8 bases, with 12 bases remaining between them. As DNA, the CDR3 is TGTGCCAGTAGTCTTCCGGACAGCGAAGCTTTCTTT. Its translation is CASSLPDSEAFF.

The rearrangement uses TRBV29-1 and TRBJ1-4; D uncertain. This CDR3 has 15 amino acids. Per germline, CDR1 SQVTM and CDR2 ANQGSEA. The V and J ends lost 4 bases and 5 bases respectively, with 17 bases between them. CDR3 sequence: CSVGKAGTQNEKLFF. The CDR3, as DNA: TGCAGCGTTGGGAAGGCAGGCACCCAAAATGAAAAACTGTTTTTT.

V and J are TRBV4-2 and TRBJ2-2; possible D gene TRBD2, 6 bases. This CDR3 is 16 amino acids long. Germline V gene sequence: CDR1 LGHNA, CDR2 YNFKEQ. Trimming left V 1 base short and J 0 bases short, with 9 bases between. The CDR3 loop reads CASSQAGTSNTGELFF. The CDR3 coding sequence is TGTGCCAGCAGCCAAGCCGGGACTTCGAACACCGGGGAGCTGTTTTTT.

The J gene is TRBJ2-3, the V gene TRBV7-2; 8 nucleotides match TRBD2. Losses at the gene ends were 4 bases for V and 8 bases for J; bases not matched to a gene: 11. CDR1 is SGHTA, CDR2 FQGNSA, per germline. There are 15 residues in the CDR3. The CDR3 bases are TGTGCCAGCAGCTCCACTATCGGGGGGGCCGGTACGCAGTATTTT. Residues: CASSSTIGGAGTQYF.

The gene calls are TRBV6-4 and TRBJ2-3; no clear D gene. This CDR3 has 12 amino acids. The germline V gene encodes CDR1 MRHNA and CDR2 SNTAGT. V was cut by 2 bases and J by 5 bases, with 5 bases left in between. Written as DNA, the CDR3 is TGTGCCAGCAGTGACGGAGAAGATACGCAGTATTTT. This codes for CASSDGEDTQYF.

The chain joins TRBV6-1 to TRBJ1-2; a weak D match, TRBD1 (6 bases). Germline values: CDR1 MNHNS, CDR2 SASEGT. Deletions cut 4 bases from V and 4 bases from J, with 13 bases between. The CDR3 contains 14 residues. The CDR3 region has the DNA TGTGCCAGCAGTGTTCGGACAGCCCTCTATGGCTACACCTTC. As protein: CASSVRTALYGYTF.

This clone was observed a handful of times. V and J are TRBV5-1 and TRBJ1-1; possible D gene TRBD1, 5 bases. The V gene's germline CDR1 is SGHRS and CDR2 YFSETQ. CDR3 length: 14 residues. V lost 0 bases to trimming and J lost 8 bases, with 14 bases between them. The CDR3 loop reads CASSLATSGGEAFF. DNA of the CDR3: TGCGCCAGCAGCTTGGCCACCTCTGGGGGAGAAGCTTTCTTT.

This sequence joins TRBV6-5 and TRBJ2-3, with 8 bases identical to TRBD2. Trimming cost V 3 bases and J 5 bases; bases outside gene matches: 7. Germline loops: CDR1 MNHEY, CDR2 SVGAGI. CDR3 length: 15 amino acids. CDR3 loop: CASSYRSGRLDTQYF. CDR3 sequence (DNA): TGTGCCAGCAGTTATCGGAGCGGGAGATTAGATACGCAGTATTTT.

The V gene is TRBV4-1, the J gene TRBJ1-2; perhaps TRBD1 as D (5 bases). CDR1 and CDR2 (germline): MGHRA, YSYEKL. This CDR3 is 12 amino acids long. Trimming stripped 5 bases from V and 7 bases from J, with 11 bases between. The CDR3 DNA follows: TGCGCCAGCAGCGGGGGGGGACGTGGCTACACCTTC. This translates into CASSGGGRGYTF.

The chain joins TRBV2 to TRBJ1-2, with 9 positions matching TRBD1. V dropped 6 bases and J dropped 4; count of bases not matched to a gene: 3. CDR3 size: 13 residues. The germline V gene encodes CDR1 SNHLY and CDR2 FYNNEI. The CDR3, as DNA: TGTGCCAGCAGGGGACAGGGTATCTATGGCTACACCTTC. Encoded protein: CASRGQGIYGYTF.